A single sample is the source of the 17 T cell receptor beta chains below, sequenced in a study of cytomegalovirus exposure and HLA in healthy donors. Use of 60 Vbeta and 13 Jbeta primers characterized the PCR. The method was immunoSEQ multiplex PCR; TCRdb's version includes in-frame clones alone and lacks a portion of them. The table has about 130,000 clones, 77% seen once. The sequencing sample was made of PBMCs. These receptors came from a male donor in good health and CMV-seropositive.

This clone was found a few times. This chain connects TRBV7-9 to TRBJ1-1, with 9 bases that match TRBD1. V lost 2 bases and J lost 4; bases outside the gene matches: 14. Germline CDR1 is SEHNR and CDR2 is FQNEAQ (reference sequence). The CDR3 loop spans 18 amino acids. CDR3 loop: CASSLLSPPTGGGTEAFF. The DNA of the CDR3 is TGTGCCAGCAGCTTATTATCCCCCCCGACAGGGGGAGGCACTGAAGCTTTCTTT.

The chain carries TRBV9 and TRBJ2-2; TRBD1 matches at 8 bases. J lost 8 bases, V lost 3 bases, and 12 bases had no gene match. Germline values: CDR1 SGDLS, CDR2 YYNGEE. This CDR3 is 16 amino acids long. The CDR3 region is CASSAPRDRFSGELFF. The CDR3 bases are TGTGCCAGCAGCGCCCCCCGGGACAGGTTTTCTGGGGAGCTGTTTTTT.

The J gene is TRBJ2-3, the V gene TRBV27, with D possibly matching TRBD2 (7 bases). Germline lookup yields CDR1 MNHEY and CDR2 SMNVEV (reference sequence). This CDR3 is built from 16 residues. Trimming left V 3 bases short and J 4 bases short, with 17 bases between. CDR3: CASSFLGGAVADTQYF. The CDR3 coding sequence is TGTGCCAGCAGTTTTTTGGGGGGGGCAGTGGCAGATACGCAGTATTTT.

The chain combines TRBV19 with TRBJ2-3; D gene unclear. The germline V and J ends were trimmed by 5 bases and 1 base, with 22 bases remaining between them. This CDR3 is built from 18 residues. Germline V gene sequence: CDR1 LNHDA, CDR2 SQIVND (reference sequence). The DNA of the CDR3 is TGTGCCAGTAGTCCAAATATGGCCCGTGGTATTGGCACAGATACGCAGTATTTT. Its protein is CASSPNMARGIGTDTQYF.

The gene calls are TRBV5-6 and TRBJ1-5; possibly TRBD1 for D (5 bases). The V and J ends lost 5 bases and 6 bases respectively, with 15 bases between them. The CDR3 is 14 amino acids. The V gene's germline CDR1 is SGHDT and CDR2 YYEEEE. The chain's CDR3 is CASSGANTGQPQHF. The CDR3 bases are TGTGCCAGCAGTGGGGCGAATACTGGTCAGCCCCAGCATTTT. Combining the CDR3 with reference TRBV5-6 and TRBJ1-5 gives the whole variable domain DAGVTQSPTHLIKTRGQQVTLRCSPKSGHDTVSWYQQALGQGPQFIFQYYEEEERQRGNFPDRFSGHQFPNYSSELNVNALLLGDSALYLCASSGANTGQPQHFGDGTRLSIL.

The chain employs TRBV5-1 and TRBJ1-2; D may be TRBD1 (6 bases). Per germline, CDR1 SGHRS and CDR2 YFSETQ. The V end was cut by 5 bases, the J end by 4 bases, with 15 bases between. The CDR3 is made up of 14 amino acids. The CDR3 here is CASRTGLVGYGYTF. The CDR3 DNA follows: TGCGCCAGCAGGACAGGTCTCGTGGGCTATGGCTACACCTTC.

The chain links TRBV13 to TRBJ1-2; 7 nucleotides line up with TRBD1. Germline values: CDR1 PRHDT, CDR2 FYEKMQ (reference sequence). Trimming removed 5 bases from V and 2 bases from J; junction bases left unmatched: 5. This CDR3 is 14 amino acids long. The CDR3: CASSRRGTNYGYTF. The CDR3 bases are TGTGCCAGCAGCCGCAGGGGGACCAACTATGGCTACACCTTC.

V is TRBV28 and J is TRBJ1-1; possibly TRBD1 for D (5 bases). There are 13 residues in the CDR3. Trimming removed 7 bases at V and 4 bases at J, with 13 bases between. Per germline, CDR1 MDHEN and CDR2 SYDVKM. The CDR3 DNA reads TGTGCCAGCATGGGACCCGGGGGCACTGAAGCTTTCTTT. Translation gives CASMGPGGTEAFF.

CDR3 loop: CAWSLDRGYTIYF. The CDR3 coding sequence is TGTGCCTGGAGCCTGGACCGGGGTTACACCATATATTTT. The chain is built from TRBV30 and TRBJ1-3; no definite D call. V lost 3 bases and J lost 8, with 14 bases in between. Germline V gives CDR1 GTSNPN, CDR2 SVGIG (reference sequence). The CDR3 has 13 residues. Drawing the rest from reference TRBV30 and TRBJ1-3, the complete variable domain is SQTIHQWPATLVQPVGSPLSLECTVEGTSNPNLYWYRQAAGRGLQLLFYSVGIGQISSEVPQNLSASRPQDRQFILSSKKLLLSDSGFYLCAWSLDRGYTIYFGEGSWLTVV.

V usage is TRBV4-1 and J usage is TRBJ1-2, with a tentative D call TRBD1 (6 bases). CDR3 length equals 18 residues. The V end was cut by 0 bases, the J end by 7 bases, with 24 bases between. Germline-derived CDR1 and CDR2 are MGHRA and YSYEKL. The DNA for the CDR3 is TGCGCCAGCAGCCAAGAAATGGTTCCAGGGGAGGGGTCCTCTGGCTACACCTTC. Amino acid sequence: CASSQEMVPGEGSSGYTF.

This clone has more than one count but fewer than ten. This chain uses TRBV7-2 with TRBJ1-5, with TRBD1 matching 8 bases. Germline assignment: CDR1 SGHTA and CDR2 FQGNSA. There are 15 residues in the CDR3. V lost 5 bases and J lost 5; bases outside the gene matches: 8. The CDR3 is CASSPRTGSDQPQHF. The CDR3 nucleotides are TGTGCCAGCAGCCCGAGGACAGGGAGTGATCAGCCCCAGCATTTT.

V usage is TRBV5-1 and J usage is TRBJ2-2; maybe TRBD1 (6 bases). Germline CDR1 SGHRS, CDR2 YFSETQ. V lost 3 bases and J 2 bases, leaving 17 bases between the germline ends. There are 17 residues in the CDR3. CDR3: CASSSGYRALNTGELFF. CDR3 DNA sequence: TGCGCCAGCAGCTCTGGCTACAGGGCCCTCAACACCGGGGAGCTGTTTTTT.

For this clone: The conserved phenylalanine or tryptophan normally closing the CDR3 is absent here, so this likely arose from a read error. The V call is TRBV11-2, the J call TRBJ1-1, with D perhaps TRBD1 (6 bases). Germline assignment: CDR1 SGHAT and CDR2 FQNNGV. The V end lost 0 bases, the J end lost 6 bases, and 8 bases lay between the germline ends. The CDR3 is 13 residues long. The CDR3: CASSLDRGPEAFL. The CDR3 nucleotides read TGTGCCAGCAGCTTAGACAGGGGTCCTGAAGCTTTCCTT.

The gene calls are TRBV28 and TRBJ1-1, with TRBD1 matching over 7 bases. CDR1 and CDR2 (germline): MDHEN, SYDVKM. The CDR3 runs to 15 residues. The V gene end was trimmed by 5 bases and the J gene end by 4 bases; junction bases not matched to a gene: 10. In DNA form, the CDR3 reads TGTGCCAGCAGTCTATCCCCGGGACAGCTCACTGAAGCTTTCTTT. Its translation is CASSLSPGQLTEAFF.

The rearrangement uses TRBV7-9 and TRBJ2-7, with 7 bases lining up with TRBD1. This CDR3 has 16 residues. Germline CDR1 SEHNR, CDR2 FQNEAQ (reference sequence). V gave up 1 base and J gave up 0 bases; unmatched junction bases: 6. CDR3 in amino acids: CASSLEETGSSYEQYF. The CDR3 DNA reads TGTGCCAGCAGCTTAGAAGAGACAGGGAGCTCCTACGAGCAGTACTTC.

CDR3 amino acids: CASSLQGISFGNTIYF. The CDR3, as DNA: TGTGCCAGCAGCCTACAGGGGATATCGTTTGGAAACACCATATATTTT. This chain connects TRBV11-2 to TRBJ1-3; TRBD1 matches at 7 bases. The length of the CDR3 is 16 residues. Unmatched junction bases numbered 10, after V lost 5 bases and J lost 3 bases. Germline V gives CDR1 SGHAT, CDR2 FQNNGV.

V and J are TRBV5-1 and TRBJ2-2; 10 bases agree with TRBD2. This CDR3 contains 16 residues. The trim removed 4 bases at V and 2 bases at J, leaving 5 bases unmatched. CDR1 SGHRS and CDR2 YFSETQ come from the germline V gene. The CDR3 DNA sequence: TGCGCCAGCAGCGTCCGGACTAGCGGAAACACCGGGGAGCTGTTTTTT. It specifies CASSVRTSGNTGELFF.